This T cell receptor (beta chain) came from a study of blood T cells in healthy people across ages. Points from the study as a whole: Per-million-T-cell TCR beta diversity fell roughly linearly with age. Reliance upon unsorted PBMCs precluded definitive naive versus antigen-experienced comparison.

Only a few counts were recorded for this clonotype. What it binds is not known. CDR3 length: 16 residues. Trimming shortened V by 1 base and J by 0 bases, and 13 bases separated the two germline ends. Germline V lookup: CDR1 MGHRA, CDR2 YSYEKL. A second roughly 7 to 11 cycle PCR used barcoded and J-beta primers. TCRdb ran MiXCR on the 5' RACE reads and lists one entry per CDR3 protein. The sample holds some 1.5 million distinct CDR3 sequences; approximately 43% are singletons and the top ten take approximately 4.1%. Material for sequencing was blood. This clonotype originated in a woman aged 18-29 years in good health. This chain uses TRBV4-1 with TRBJ2-7, with D possibly TRBD2 on 5 matching bases. CDR3: CASSQGSGGSSYEQYF. CDR3 DNA: TGCGCCAGCAGCCAAGGCAGTGGAGGTTCCTCCTACGAGCAGTACTTC.